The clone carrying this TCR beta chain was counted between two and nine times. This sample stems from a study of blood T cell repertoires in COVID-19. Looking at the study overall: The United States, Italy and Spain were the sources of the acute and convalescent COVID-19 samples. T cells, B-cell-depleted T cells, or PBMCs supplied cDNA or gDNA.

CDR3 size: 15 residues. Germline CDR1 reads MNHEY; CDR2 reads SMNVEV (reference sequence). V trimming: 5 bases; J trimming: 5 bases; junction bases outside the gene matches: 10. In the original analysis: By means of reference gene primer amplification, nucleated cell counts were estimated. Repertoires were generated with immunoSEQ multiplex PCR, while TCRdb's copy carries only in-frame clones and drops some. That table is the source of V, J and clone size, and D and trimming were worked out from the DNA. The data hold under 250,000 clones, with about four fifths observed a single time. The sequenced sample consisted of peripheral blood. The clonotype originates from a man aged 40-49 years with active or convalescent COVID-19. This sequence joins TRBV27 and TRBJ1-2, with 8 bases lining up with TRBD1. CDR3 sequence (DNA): TGTGCCAGCAGTCCTTCGTGGGACAGGCATTATGGCTACACCTTC. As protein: CASSPSWDRHYGYTF.